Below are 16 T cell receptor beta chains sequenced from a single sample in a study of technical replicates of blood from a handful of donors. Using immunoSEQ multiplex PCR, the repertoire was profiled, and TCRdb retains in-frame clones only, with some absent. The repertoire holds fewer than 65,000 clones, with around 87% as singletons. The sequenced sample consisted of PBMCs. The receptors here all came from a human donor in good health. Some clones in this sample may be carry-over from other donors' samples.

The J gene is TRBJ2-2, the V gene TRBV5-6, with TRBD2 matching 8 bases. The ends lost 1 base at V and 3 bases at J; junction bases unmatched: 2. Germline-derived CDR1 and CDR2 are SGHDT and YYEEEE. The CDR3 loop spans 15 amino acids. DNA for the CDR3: TGTGCCAGCAGCTTGCGGGGGGGCCACACCGGGGAGCTGTTTTTT. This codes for CASSLRGGHTGELFF.

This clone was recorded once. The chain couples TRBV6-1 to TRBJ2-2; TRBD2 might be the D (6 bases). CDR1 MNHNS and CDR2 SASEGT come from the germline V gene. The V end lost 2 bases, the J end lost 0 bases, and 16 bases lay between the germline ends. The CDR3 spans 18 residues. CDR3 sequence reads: CASSEFISGTSNTGELFF. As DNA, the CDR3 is TGTGCCAGCAGTGAATTTATTAGCGGAACCTCGAACACCGGGGAGCTGTTTTTT.

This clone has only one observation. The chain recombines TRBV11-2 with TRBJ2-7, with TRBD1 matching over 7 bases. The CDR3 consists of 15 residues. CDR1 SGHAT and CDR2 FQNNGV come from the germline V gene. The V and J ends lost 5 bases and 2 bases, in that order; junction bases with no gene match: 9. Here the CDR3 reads CASSLQGKGPYEQYF. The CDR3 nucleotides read TGTGCCAGCAGCCTACAGGGGAAAGGCCCCTACGAGCAGTACTTC.

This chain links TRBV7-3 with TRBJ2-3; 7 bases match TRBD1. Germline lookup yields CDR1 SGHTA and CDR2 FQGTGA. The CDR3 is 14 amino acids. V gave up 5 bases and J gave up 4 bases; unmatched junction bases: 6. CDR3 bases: TGTGCCAGCAGCCCCGGGACAGCTTCAGATACGCAGTATTTT. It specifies CASSPGTASDTQYF.

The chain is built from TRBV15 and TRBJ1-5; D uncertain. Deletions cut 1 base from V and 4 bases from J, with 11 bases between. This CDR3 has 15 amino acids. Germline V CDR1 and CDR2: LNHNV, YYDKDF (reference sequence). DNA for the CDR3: TGTGCCACCAGCAGAGCTAGAGGCTTAAATCAGCCCCAGCATTTT. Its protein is CATSRARGLNQPQHF.

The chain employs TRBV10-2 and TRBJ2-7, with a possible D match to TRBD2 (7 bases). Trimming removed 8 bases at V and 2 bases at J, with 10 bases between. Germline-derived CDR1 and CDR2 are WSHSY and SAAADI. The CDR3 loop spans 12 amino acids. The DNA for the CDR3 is TGCGCCAGCGTGGGGGGGCCCTACGAGCAGTACTTC. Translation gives CASVGGPYEQYF.

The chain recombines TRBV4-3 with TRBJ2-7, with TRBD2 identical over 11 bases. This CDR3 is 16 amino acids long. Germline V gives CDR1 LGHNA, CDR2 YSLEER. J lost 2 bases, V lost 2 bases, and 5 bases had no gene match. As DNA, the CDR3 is TGCGCCAGCAGCCAAAACATAGCGGGGGGGCCCTACGAGCAGTACTTC. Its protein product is CASSQNIAGGPYEQYF.

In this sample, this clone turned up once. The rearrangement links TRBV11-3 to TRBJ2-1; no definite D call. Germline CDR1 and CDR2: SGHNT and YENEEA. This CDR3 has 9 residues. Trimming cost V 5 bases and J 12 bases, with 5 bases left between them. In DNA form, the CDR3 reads TGTGCCAGCAGCCCGGGGCAGTTCTTC. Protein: CASSPGQFF. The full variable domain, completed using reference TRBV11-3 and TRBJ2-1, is EAGVVQSPRYKIIEKKQPVAFWCNPISGHNTLYWYLQNLGQGPELLIRYENEEAVDDSQLPKDRFSAERLKGVDSTLKIQPAELGDSAVYLCASSPGQFFGPGTRLTVL.

The CDR3 sequence is CASRPPWAGTGELFF. DNA for the CDR3: TGTGCCAGCCGCCCCCCTTGGGCGGGCACCGGGGAGCTGTTTTTT. J is TRBJ2-2 and V is TRBV7-2, with D possibly matching TRBD2 (5 bases). The germline V gene has CDR1 SGHTA and CDR2 FQGNSA. The CDR3 is made up of 15 amino acids. The V end lost 8 bases, the J end lost 4 bases, and 17 bases lay between the germline ends.

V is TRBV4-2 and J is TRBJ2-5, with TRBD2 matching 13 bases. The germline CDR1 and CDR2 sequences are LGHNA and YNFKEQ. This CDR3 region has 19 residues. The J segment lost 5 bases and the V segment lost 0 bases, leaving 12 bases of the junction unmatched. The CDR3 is CASSQDSGTSGRARETQYF. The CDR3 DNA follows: TGTGCCAGCAGCCAAGATTCGGGTACTAGCGGGAGGGCAAGGGAGACCCAGTACTTC.

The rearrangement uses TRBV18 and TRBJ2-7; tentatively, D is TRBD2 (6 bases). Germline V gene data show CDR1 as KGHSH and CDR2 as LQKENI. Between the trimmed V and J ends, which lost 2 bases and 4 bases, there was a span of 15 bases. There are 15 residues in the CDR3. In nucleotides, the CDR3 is TGTGCCAGCTCACCAGCTAGCGCGCAGAAGTACGAGCAGTACTTC. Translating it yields CASSPASAQKYEQYF.

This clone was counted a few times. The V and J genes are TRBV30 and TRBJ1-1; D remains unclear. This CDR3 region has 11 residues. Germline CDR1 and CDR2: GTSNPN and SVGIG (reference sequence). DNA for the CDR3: TGTGCTAGAGGAGGGTACACTGAAGCTTTCTTT. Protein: CARGGYTEAFF.

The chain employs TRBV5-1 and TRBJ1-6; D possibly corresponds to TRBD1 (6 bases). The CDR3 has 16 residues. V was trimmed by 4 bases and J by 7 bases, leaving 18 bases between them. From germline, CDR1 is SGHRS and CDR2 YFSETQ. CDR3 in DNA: TGCGCCAGCAGCCCCTGGGCAGGGGAAGGCAATTCACCCCTCCACTTT. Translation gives CASSPWAGEGNSPLHF.

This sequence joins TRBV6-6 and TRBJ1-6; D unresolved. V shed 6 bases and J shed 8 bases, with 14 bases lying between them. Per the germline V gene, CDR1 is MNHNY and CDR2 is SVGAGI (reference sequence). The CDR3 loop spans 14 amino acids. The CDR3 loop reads CASSSGVGHSPLHF. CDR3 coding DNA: TGTGCCAGCAGCAGCGGGGTAGGGCATTCACCCCTCCACTTT.

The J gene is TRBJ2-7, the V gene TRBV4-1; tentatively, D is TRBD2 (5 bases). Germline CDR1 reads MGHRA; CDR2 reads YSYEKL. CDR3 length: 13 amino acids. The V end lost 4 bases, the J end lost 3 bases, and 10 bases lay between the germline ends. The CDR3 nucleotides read TGCGCCAGCAGCCCCCGCGAGGGCTACGAGCAGTACTTC. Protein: CASSPREGYEQYF.

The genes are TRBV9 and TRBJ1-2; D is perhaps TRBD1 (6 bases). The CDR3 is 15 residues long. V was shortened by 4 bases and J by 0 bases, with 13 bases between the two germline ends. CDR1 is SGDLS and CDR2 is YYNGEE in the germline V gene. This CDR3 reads CASSRRDKTNYGYTF. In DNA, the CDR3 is TGTGCCAGCAGCCGACGGGACAAGACTAACTATGGCTACACCTTC.